One and the same sample provided the 29 T cell receptor beta chains below, sequenced in a study of neurological immune-mediated disorders. TCRdb re-called the 5' RACE reads with MiXCR, one entry per CDR3 protein. The data hold tens of thousands of distinct CDR3 sequences, with 2.5% observed a single time. The sample taken for sequencing was PBMCs. The receptor source for this set is a man in his forties or fifties with multiple sclerosis.

This clonotype was detected many times. This chain uses TRBV4-3 with TRBJ1-4; D is undetermined. CDR1 is LGHNA, CDR2 YSLEER, per germline. The CDR3 covers 16 residues. Trimming took off 3 bases at V and 6 bases at J, with 17 bases between the two ends. The CDR3 sequence: CASSQDHVTGDEKLFF. Written as DNA, the CDR3 is TGCGCCAGCAGCCAGGACCACGTAACTGGGGATGAAAAACTGTTTTTT.

This clonotype occurred many times. A junction boundary mismatches the germline segment, possibly from a read error. The chain recombines TRBV5-1 with TRBJ1-6; D gene uncertain. The length of the CDR3 is 12 residues. Germline V gene lookup returns CDR1 SGHRS and CDR2 YFSETQ. The CDR3 DNA follows: TGCGCCAGCAGATGGGGAGGTTCACCCCTCAACTTT. Protein sequence: CASRWGGSPLNF.

This clonotype was seen at least ten times. The chain couples TRBV7-2 to TRBJ1-4; a weak D match, TRBD1 (6 bases). Germline V gives CDR1 SGHTA, CDR2 FQGNSA. V lost 5 bases and J 7 bases, leaving 17 bases between the germline ends. CDR3 length: 15 amino acids. The CDR3 reads CASSPQQGLGEKLFF. The CDR3 nucleotides read TGTGCCAGCAGCCCTCAGCAGGGGTTGGGTGAAAAACTGTTTTTT.

This clonotype was picked up a small number of times. The rearrangement links TRBV5-5 to TRBJ1-5; no reliable D call. The germline CDR1 and CDR2 sequences are SGHKS and YYEKEE (reference sequence). The CDR3 loop spans 14 amino acids. Trimming shortened V by 0 bases and J by 5 bases, and 9 bases separated the two germline ends. The CDR3 bases are TGTGCCAGCAGCTTGGGGCAGTTATATCAGCCCCAGCATTTT. It translates to CASSLGQLYQPQHF.

This clonotype occurred many times. V gene TRBV5-1 combines with J gene TRBJ2-2; the D gene is possibly TRBD1 (6 bases). V was shortened by 1 base and J by 1 base, with 11 bases between the two germline ends. CDR1 and CDR2 (germline): SGHRS, YFSETQ. The CDR3 has 16 residues. CDR3 protein: CASSLMGHLNTGELFF. DNA of the CDR3: TGCGCCAGCAGCTTGATGGGACACCTGAACACCGGGGAGCTGTTTTTT. Drawing the rest from reference TRBV5-1 and TRBJ2-2, the complete variable domain is KAGVTQTPRYLIKTRGQQVTLSCSPISGHRSVSWYQQTPGQGLQFLFEYFSETQRNKGNFPGRFSGRQFSNSRSEMNVSTLELGDSALYLCASSLMGHLNTGELFFGEGSRLTVL.

This clonotype has a count of ten or more. V is TRBV10-1 and J is TRBJ1-1, with D perhaps matching TRBD1 (6 bases). V was cut by 5 bases and J by 6 bases, with 16 bases left in between. This CDR3 is built from 14 residues. CDR1 and CDR2 from the germline V gene are WNHNN and SYGVQD (reference sequence). CDR3 coding DNA: TGCGCCAGCAGTCCCTTGGGGGGGCAGGCTGAAGCTTTCTTT. Its translation: CASSPLGGQAEAFF.

This clonotype has ten or more counts. The rearrangement joins TRBV20-1 to TRBJ2-3; the match to TRBD2 covers 14 bases. This CDR3 region has 19 residues. Losses at the gene ends were 5 bases for V and 0 bases for J; bases not matched to a gene: 13. Per the germline V gene, CDR1 is DFQATT and CDR2 is SNEGSKA (reference sequence). The CDR3 here is CSAGSGLAGANHSTDTQYF. The CDR3 DNA sequence: TGCAGTGCTGGATCGGGACTAGCGGGGGCGAACCACAGCACAGATACGCAGTATTTT.

This clonotype was observed at least ten times. The chain combines TRBV20-1 with TRBJ2-1; 13 bases map to TRBD2. The ends lost 6 bases at V and 15 bases at J; junction bases unmatched: 17. Germline V gives CDR1 DFQATT, CDR2 SNEGSKA (reference sequence). The CDR3 extends over 15 amino acids. The CDR3 region is CSAGWTSGGDSSRFF. The CDR3 DNA reads TGCAGTGCAGGCTGGACTAGCGGGGGAGATAGCAGCCGGTTCTTC.

This clonotype showed up many times. The J gene is TRBJ2-5, the V gene TRBV5-1, with no clear D. Trimming cost V 0 bases and J 3 bases, with 3 bases left between them. The CDR3 is 12 residues long. Germline CDR1 is SGHRS and CDR2 is YFSETQ. In nucleotides, the CDR3 is TGCGCCAGCAGCTTGGTCAAAGAGACCCAGTACTTC. This sequence encodes CASSLVKETQYF.

The V gene is TRBV7-2, the J gene TRBJ1-5; 8 nucleotides line up with TRBD1. V trimming: 5 bases; J trimming: 10 bases; junction bases outside the gene matches: 10. CDR1 SGHTA and CDR2 FQGNSA come from the germline V gene. This CDR3 comprises 14 residues. DNA of the CDR3: TGTGCCAGCAGCGCCGACAGGGGAGCTCACCCCCAGCATTTT. Its translation is CASSADRGAHPQHF.

This clonotype was recorded at least ten times. One end of the junction is discordant with germline, which a read error may explain. V and J are TRBV20-1 and TRBJ1-6; D remains unclear. The germline V gene encodes CDR1 DFQATT and CDR2 SNEGSKA (reference sequence). The CDR3 extends over 11 amino acids. CDR3 DNA sequence: TGCAGTGCTGGAGGGCACTCACCCCTCAACTTT. It specifies CSAGGHSPLNF.

This clonotype was seen at least ten times. This chain uses TRBV4-3 with TRBJ1-1; tentatively, D is TRBD1 (5 bases). Germline V CDR1 and CDR2: LGHNA, YSLEER. The CDR3 length is 16 residues. The germline V and J ends were trimmed by 0 bases and 3 bases, with 14 bases remaining between them. Written as DNA, the CDR3 is TGCGCCAGCAGCCAAGATAACAGAAGAGGGGACACTGAAGCTTTCTTT. It translates to CASSQDNRRGDTEAFF.

This clonotype was found many times. The chain employs TRBV5-1 and TRBJ2-2; no clear D. The CDR3 runs to 15 residues. Germline V CDR1 and CDR2: SGHRS, YFSETQ. The V gene lost 4 bases and the J gene lost 5 bases, with 15 bases spanning the gap. CDR3 DNA sequence: TGCGCCAGCAGCCGGCCCGAAAGTGGTACCGGGGAGCTGTTTTTT. Protein: CASSRPESGTGELFF.

This clonotype appeared a few times. The chain couples TRBV5-1 to TRBJ1-2, with 8 bases lining up with TRBD1. The CDR3 extends over 13 amino acids. After removal of 5 bases from V and 6 bases from J, the junction contained 6 bases not matched to a gene. The germline V gene has CDR1 SGHRS and CDR2 YFSETQ. Here the CDR3 DNA reads TGCGCCAGCAGGATTACAGGGGGTGATGGCTACACCTTC. It is translated as CASRITGGDGYTF.

This clonotype was seen ten or more times. The chain is built from TRBV20-1 and TRBJ1-5; D ambiguous. This CDR3 is 12 amino acids long. Germline V gene lookup returns CDR1 DFQATT and CDR2 SNEGSKA (reference sequence). V was trimmed by 5 bases and J by 6 bases, leaving 11 bases between them. The CDR3: CSAGEVGQPQHF. The CDR3 DNA reads as TGCAGTGCTGGTGAAGTAGGTCAGCCCCAGCATTTT.

This clonotype was seen many times. At one end, the junction sequence differs from germline, possibly due to a read error. V and J are TRBV7-2 and TRBJ1-5, with TRBD1 matching over 7 bases. This CDR3 is built from 15 residues. Germline CDR1 SGHTA, CDR2 FQGNSA. CDR3 amino acids: CASSLAQGRNQPQNF. Here the CDR3 DNA reads TGTGCCAGCAGCTTAGCACAGGGGCGCAATCAGCCCCAGAATTTT.

This rearrangement joins TRBV7-8 to TRBJ2-7, with TRBD1 identical over 7 bases. CDR3 length equals 13 residues. Germline CDR1 reads SGHVS; CDR2 reads FQNEAQ. V shed 5 bases and J 3 bases; nucleotides not matched to a gene: 4. This CDR3 is CASSTGQIYEQYF. The CDR3 bases are TGTGCCAGCAGCACGGGACAGATCTACGAGCAGTACTTC. The complete variable domain, with remaining parts taken from reference TRBV7-8 and TRBJ2-7, reads GAGVSQSPRYKVAKRGQDVALRCDPISGHVSLFWYQQALGQGPEFLTYFQNEAQLDKSGLPSDRFFAERPEGSVSTLKIQRTQQEDSAVYLCASSTGQIYEQYFGPGTRLTVT.

There are many counts of this clonotype. This chain connects TRBV5-1 to TRBJ2-5; TRBD2 matches at 11 bases. J gave up 0 bases and V 2 bases, and 9 bases lay outside the gene matches. CDR1 and CDR2 from the germline V gene are SGHRS and YFSETQ. The CDR3 totals 18 residues. CDR3 sequence reads: CASSFAALAGGYQETQYF. DNA of the CDR3: TGCGCCAGCAGCTTTGCCGCTTTAGCGGGGGGGTACCAAGAGACCCAGTACTTC.

This clonotype has at least ten counts. At one end, the junction sequence differs from germline, possibly due to a read error. The gene calls are TRBV3-1 and TRBJ1-6; the D is unclear. The CDR3 covers 16 residues. The germline V gene encodes CDR1 LGHDT and CDR2 YNNKEL (reference sequence). Here the CDR3 DNA reads TGTGCCAGCAGCCAAGAACGAAGCTCCTATAATTCACCCCTCAACTTT. Translated: CASSQERSSYNSPLNF.

This clonotype was found many times. The chain joins TRBV15 to TRBJ2-1, with 11 bases aligning to TRBD2. The CDR3 is made up of 17 amino acids. J was trimmed by 7 bases and V by 0 bases; bases with no gene match: 8. CDR1 and CDR2 from the germline V gene are LNHNV and YYDKDF (reference sequence). CDR3 sequence: CATSREGSGGAANEQFF. Here the CDR3 DNA reads TGTGCCACCAGCAGAGAAGGTAGCGGGGGGGCGGCTAATGAGCAGTTCTTC.

This clonotype showed up many times. V gene TRBV7-2 combines with J gene TRBJ2-7; maybe TRBD1 (5 bases). Germline-derived CDR1 and CDR2 are SGHTA and FQGNSA. V lost 2 bases and J 4 bases, leaving 15 bases between the germline ends. The CDR3 length is 15 residues. CDR3 sequence: CASSLRPGQNYEQYF. CDR3 bases: TGTGCCAGCAGCTTACGGCCCGGACAAAATTACGAGCAGTACTTC.

This clonotype was seen many times. This chain connects TRBV7-9 to TRBJ2-5; D tentatively fits TRBD1 or TRBD2 (6 bases each). Trimming took 1 base from V and 5 from J, leaving 11 bases between them. CDR1 and CDR2 from the germline V gene are SEHNR and FQNEAQ (reference sequence). The CDR3 is 14 residues long. As DNA, the CDR3 is TGTGCCAGCAGCTTAGGAGCCGGGGGCGAGACCCAGTACTTC. It codes for CASSLGAGGETQYF. The full variable domain, rest sourced from reference TRBV7-9 and TRBJ2-5, is DTGVSQNPRHKITKRGQNVTFRCDPISEHNRLYWYRQTLGQGPEFLTYFQNEAQLEKSRLLSDRFSAERPKGSFSTLEIQRTEQGDSAMYLCASSLGAGGETQYFGPGTRLLVL.

This clonotype was seen a single time. At one end, the junction sequence differs from germline, possibly due to a read error. The chain has TRBV2 and TRBJ1-5; 8 bases line up with TRBD1. Germline V CDR1 and CDR2: SNHLY, FYNNEI. The CDR3 runs 15 residues. The CDR3 protein is CASSSQGEGNQPQNF. The CDR3 DNA reads TGTGCCAGCAGTTCACAGGGGGAGGGCAATCAGCCCCAGAATTTT.

This clonotype was seen ten or more times. This chain joins TRBV7-9 and TRBJ1-2; D unresolved. The V end lost 3 bases, the J end lost 7 bases, and 12 bases lay between the germline ends. The CDR3 length is 13 residues. CDR1 and CDR2 from the germline V gene are SEHNR and FQNEAQ (reference sequence). CDR3 in amino acids: CASSFSGSGGYTF. The CDR3 DNA reads TGTGCCAGCAGCTTCTCCGGGAGTGGTGGCTACACCTTC.

There are many counts of this clonotype. The CDR3 region is CATSDPTGDPFNEQFF. The CDR3 DNA sequence: TGTGCCACCAGTGATCCCACAGGGGACCCCTTCAATGAGCAGTTCTTC. The gene calls are TRBV24-1 and TRBJ2-1; 7 nucleotides match TRBD1. CDR3 length equals 16 residues. Germline V gene sequence: CDR1 KGHDR, CDR2 SFDVKD. V gave up 3 bases and J gave up 6 bases; unmatched junction bases: 10.

This clonotype was observed a few times. This may stem from a read error, because a much larger clone lies one nucleotide away. The V call is TRBV6-9, the J call TRBJ1-5; possible D gene TRBD1, 5 bases. CDR1 is MNHGY, CDR2 SVAAGI, per germline. There are 14 residues in the CDR3. The CDR3: CATNPLGGEQPQNF. The CDR3 bases are TGTGCCACCAATCCTCTGGGGGGGGAGCAGCCCCAGAATTTT.

This clonotype was recorded at least ten times. V gene TRBV12-3 or TRBV12-4 combines with J gene TRBJ1-5; D is perhaps TRBD1 (6 bases). Trimming removed 3 bases from V and 2 bases from J, with 26 bases in between. The CDR3 spans 20 residues. The CDR3 DNA sequence: TGTGCCAGCAGTTTCAGTGGTTTTGGGGGCCCCCGCAGGGGCAATCAGCCCCAGCATTTT. Translating gives CASSFSGFGGPRRGNQPQHF.

There are many counts of this clonotype. This clone may be a read error of a much larger clone one base away. This chain connects TRBV20-1 to TRBJ1-1; D is unresolved. CDR1 is DFQATT, CDR2 SNEGSKA, per germline (reference sequence). Trimming took 0 bases from V and 7 from J, leaving 15 bases between them. This CDR3 region has 14 residues. The CDR3 sequence is CSAREGRTQIEAFF. CDR3 nucleotide sequence: TGCAGTGCTAGAGAGGGCCGAACCCAAATTGAAGCTTTCTTT.

This clonotype was observed a handful of times. The junction shows a germline mismatch at one end, possibly a read error. The chain uses TRBV7-6 and TRBJ1-5; D unclear. The CDR3 sequence is 12 residues long. Germline V CDR1 and CDR2: SGHVS, FNYEAQ. CDR3 bases: TGTGCCAGCAGCCTAAGCAATCAGCCCCAGAATTTT. This encodes CASSLSNQPQNF.